This TCR beta chain was obtained from a study of vaccination and CD4 T cells after COVID-19. Treatment denoted: roughly 11-day PBMC culture with coronavirus spike peptide pools or control peptides (ViraFEST assay). This clonotype was seen more than once but under ten times. Its antigen is undetermined. The CDR3 extends over 13 amino acids. In germline, CDR1 is DFQATT, CDR2 SNEGSKA (reference sequence). V lost 3 bases to trimming and J lost 8 bases; unmatched junction nucleotides: 9. Sequenced with the Oncomine TCR Beta short-read assay was DNA taken from cultured CD4+ T cells. One entry per CDR3 protein results from TCRdb running MiXCR on the PCR reads. The table records roughly 11,000 distinct CDR3 sequences, under 75% of them present only once.

Material: CD4+ T cells from blood, cultured in vitro. The gene calls are TRBV20-1 and TRBJ1-2; TRBD1 matches at 7 bases. This receptor was taken from a human donor who had recovered from COVID-19. The CDR3 coding sequence is TGCAGTGCTAGGTCAACAGGGGTCGGCGGCTACACCTTC. As protein: CSARSTGVGGYTF.